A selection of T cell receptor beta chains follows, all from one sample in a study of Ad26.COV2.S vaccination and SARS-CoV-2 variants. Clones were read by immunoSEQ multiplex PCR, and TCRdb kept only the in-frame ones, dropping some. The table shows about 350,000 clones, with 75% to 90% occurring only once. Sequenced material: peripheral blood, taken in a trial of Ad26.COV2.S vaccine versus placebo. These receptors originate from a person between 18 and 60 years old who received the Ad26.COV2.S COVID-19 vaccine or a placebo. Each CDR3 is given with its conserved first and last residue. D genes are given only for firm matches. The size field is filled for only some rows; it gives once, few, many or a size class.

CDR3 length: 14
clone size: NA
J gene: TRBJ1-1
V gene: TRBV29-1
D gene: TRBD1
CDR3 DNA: TGCAGCGTCGGGACAGGGGCCATTTACACTGAAGCTTTCTTT
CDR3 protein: CSVGTGAIYTEAFF

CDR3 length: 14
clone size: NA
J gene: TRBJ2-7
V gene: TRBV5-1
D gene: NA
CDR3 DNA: TGCGCCAGCAGCTTGGTTCGGGAGCCCTACGAGCAGTACTTC
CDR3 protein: CASSLVREPYEQYF

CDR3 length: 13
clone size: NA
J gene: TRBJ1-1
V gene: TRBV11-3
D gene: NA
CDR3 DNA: TGTGCCAGCAGCTTAGAAGGGCACACTGAAGCTTTCTTT
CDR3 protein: CASSLEGHTEAFF

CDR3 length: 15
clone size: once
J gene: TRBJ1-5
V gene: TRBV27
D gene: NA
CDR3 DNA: TGTGCCAGCAGTCCCCGGGGGGGCCGAGCTCAGCCCCAGCATTTT
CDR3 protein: CASSPRGGRAQPQHF

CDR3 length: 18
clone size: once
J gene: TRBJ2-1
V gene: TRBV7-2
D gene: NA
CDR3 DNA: TGTGCCAGCAGTCGTAAGCCCCCTCCTATCACCCCCTACAATGAGCAGTTCTTC
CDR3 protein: CASSRKPPPITPYNEQFF

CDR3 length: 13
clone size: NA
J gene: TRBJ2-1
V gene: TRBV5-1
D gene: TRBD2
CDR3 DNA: TGCGCCAGCACCCTAGCGGGAGACAATGAGCAGTTCTTC
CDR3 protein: CASTLAGDNEQFF

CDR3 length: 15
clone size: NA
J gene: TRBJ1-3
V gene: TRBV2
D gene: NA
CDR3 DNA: TGTGCCAGCAGACCTCAGGACGGCTCTGGAAACACCATATATTTT
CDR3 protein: CASRPQDGSGNTIYF

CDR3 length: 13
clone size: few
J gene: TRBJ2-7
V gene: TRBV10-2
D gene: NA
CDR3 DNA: TGCGCCAGCAACCGGGGACCATCCTACGAGCAGTACTTC
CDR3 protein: CASNRGPSYEQYF

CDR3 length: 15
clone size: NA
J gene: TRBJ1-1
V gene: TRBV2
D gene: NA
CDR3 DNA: TGTGCCAGCAGTGGGCTCGGCAGGCCGAACACTGAAGCTTTCTTT
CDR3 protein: CASSGLGRPNTEAFF

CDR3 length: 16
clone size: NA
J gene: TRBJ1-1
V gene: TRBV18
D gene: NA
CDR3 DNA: TGTGCCAGCTCACCGTCGGCAGGCGCTTCCCGGGTAGAAGCTTTCTTT
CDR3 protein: CASSPSAGASRVEAFF

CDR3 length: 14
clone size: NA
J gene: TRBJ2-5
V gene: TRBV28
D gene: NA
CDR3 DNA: TGTGCCAGCAGTTCCTTGACAGGCCAAGAGACCCAGTACTTC
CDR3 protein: CASSSLTGQETQYF

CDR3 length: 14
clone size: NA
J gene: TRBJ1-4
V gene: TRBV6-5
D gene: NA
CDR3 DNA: TGTGCCAGCACCCAGGGTCCAACTAATGAAAAACTGTTTTTT
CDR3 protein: CASTQGPTNEKLFF

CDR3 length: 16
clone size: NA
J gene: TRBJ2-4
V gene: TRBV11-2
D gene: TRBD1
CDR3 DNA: TGTGCCAGCAGCCCGATCGACAGGGTAGCCAAAAACATTCAGTACTTC
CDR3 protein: CASSPIDRVAKNIQYF

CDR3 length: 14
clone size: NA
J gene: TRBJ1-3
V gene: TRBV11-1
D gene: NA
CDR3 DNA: TGTGCCAGCAGTGGGGGCGATCCTGGAAACACCATATATTTT
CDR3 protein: CASSGGDPGNTIYF

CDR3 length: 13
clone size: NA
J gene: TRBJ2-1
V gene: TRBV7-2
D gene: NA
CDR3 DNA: TGTGCCAGCAGCTTAACTTCTCTACCTCAGCAGTTCTTC
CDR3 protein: CASSLTSLPQQFF

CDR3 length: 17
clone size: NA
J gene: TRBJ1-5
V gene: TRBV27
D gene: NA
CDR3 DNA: TGTGCCAGCAGTCCTCGCCCCATGAGGGATAGCAATCAGCCCCAGCATTTT
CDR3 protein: CASSPRPMRDSNQPQHF

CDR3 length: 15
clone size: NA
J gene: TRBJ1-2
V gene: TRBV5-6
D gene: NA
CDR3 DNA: TGTGCCAGCAGCTTGCTGGGGGAGCTCGGTGGTGGCTACACCTTC
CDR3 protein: CASSLLGELGGGYTF

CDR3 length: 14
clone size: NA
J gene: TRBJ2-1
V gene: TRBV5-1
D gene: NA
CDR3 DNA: TGCGCCAGCAGCTACGCCACAGGGTCAAGTGAGCAGTTCTTC
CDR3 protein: CASSYATGSSEQFF

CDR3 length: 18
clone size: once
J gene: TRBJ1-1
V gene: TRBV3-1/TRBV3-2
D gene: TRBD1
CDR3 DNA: TGTGCCAGCAGCCAAGTGTTAGGGGGCCGAACAAAAAACACTGAAGCTTTCTTT
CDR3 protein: CASSQVLGGRTKNTEAFF

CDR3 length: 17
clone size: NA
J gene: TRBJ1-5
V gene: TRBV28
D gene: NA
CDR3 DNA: TGTGCCAGCAGTTTTGCGGGGGACGGGGTAACCGATCAGCCCCAGCATTTT
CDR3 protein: CASSFAGDGVTDQPQHF

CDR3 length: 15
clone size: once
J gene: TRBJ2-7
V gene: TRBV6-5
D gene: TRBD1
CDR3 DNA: TGTGCCAGCAATCCGGGACAGGGGATATCCTACGAGCAGTACTTC
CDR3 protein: CASNPGQGISYEQYF

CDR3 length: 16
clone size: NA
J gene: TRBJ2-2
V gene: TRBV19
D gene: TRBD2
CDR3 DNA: TGTGCCAGTAGTATCTTAGCGGGGCCGAGCACCGGGGAGCTGTTTTTT
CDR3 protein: CASSILAGPSTGELFF